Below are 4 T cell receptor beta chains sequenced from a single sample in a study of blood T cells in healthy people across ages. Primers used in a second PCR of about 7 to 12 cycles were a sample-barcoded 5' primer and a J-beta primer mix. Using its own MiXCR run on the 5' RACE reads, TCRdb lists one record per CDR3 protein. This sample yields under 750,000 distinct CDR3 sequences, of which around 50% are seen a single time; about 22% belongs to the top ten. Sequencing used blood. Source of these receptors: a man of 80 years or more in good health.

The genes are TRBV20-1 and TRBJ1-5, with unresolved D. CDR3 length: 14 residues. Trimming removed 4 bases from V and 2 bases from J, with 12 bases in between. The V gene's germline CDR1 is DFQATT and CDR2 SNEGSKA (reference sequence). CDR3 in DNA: TGCAGTGCTACCCAGCAGCCACGCAATCAGCCCCAGCATTTT. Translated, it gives CSATQQPRNQPQHF.

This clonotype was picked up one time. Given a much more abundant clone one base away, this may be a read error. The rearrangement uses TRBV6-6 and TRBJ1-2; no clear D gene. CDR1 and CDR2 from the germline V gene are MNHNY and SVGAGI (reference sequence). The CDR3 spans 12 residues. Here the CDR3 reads CASSTNNYGHTF. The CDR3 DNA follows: TGTGCCAGCAGCACAAATAACTATGGCCACACCTTC.

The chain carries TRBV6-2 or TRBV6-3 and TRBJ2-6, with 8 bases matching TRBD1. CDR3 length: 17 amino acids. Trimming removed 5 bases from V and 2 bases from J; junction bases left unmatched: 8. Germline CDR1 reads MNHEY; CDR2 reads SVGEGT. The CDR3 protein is CASSHGTGDPGANVLTF. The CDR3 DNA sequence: TGTGCCAGCAGTCACGGGACAGGCGATCCTGGGGCCAACGTCCTGACTTTC.

The CDR3 coding sequence is TGTGCCAGCAGCCCTTGGGGGGGGCGCGACAATGAGCAGTACTTC. Residues: CASSPWGGRDNEQYF. V is TRBV7-9 and J is TRBJ2-7, with D maybe TRBD2 (7 bases). Germline V gives CDR1 SEHNR, CDR2 FQNEAQ (reference sequence). The CDR3 is 15 residues long. The V end was cut by 5 bases, the J end by 7 bases, with 21 bases between.